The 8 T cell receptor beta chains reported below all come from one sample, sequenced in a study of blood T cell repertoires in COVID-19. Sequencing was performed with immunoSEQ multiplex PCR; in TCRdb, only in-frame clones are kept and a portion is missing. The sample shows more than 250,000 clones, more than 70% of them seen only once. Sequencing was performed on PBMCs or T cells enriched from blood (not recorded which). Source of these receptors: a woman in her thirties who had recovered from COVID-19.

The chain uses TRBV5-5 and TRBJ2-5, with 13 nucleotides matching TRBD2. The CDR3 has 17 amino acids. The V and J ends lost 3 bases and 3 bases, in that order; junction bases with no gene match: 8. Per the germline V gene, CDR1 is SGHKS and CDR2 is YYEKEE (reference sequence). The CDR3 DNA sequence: TGTGCCAGCAGCTCCCCCACTAGCGGGGGGGGAAAAGAGACCCAGTACTTC. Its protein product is CASSSPTSGGGKETQYF.

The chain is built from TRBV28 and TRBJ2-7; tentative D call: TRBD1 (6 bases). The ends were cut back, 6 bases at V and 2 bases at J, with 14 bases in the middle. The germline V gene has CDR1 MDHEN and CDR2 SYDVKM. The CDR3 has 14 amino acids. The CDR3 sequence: CASRPYQGTYEQYF. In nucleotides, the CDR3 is TGTGCCAGCAGACCTTACCAGGGGACCTACGAGCAGTACTTC.

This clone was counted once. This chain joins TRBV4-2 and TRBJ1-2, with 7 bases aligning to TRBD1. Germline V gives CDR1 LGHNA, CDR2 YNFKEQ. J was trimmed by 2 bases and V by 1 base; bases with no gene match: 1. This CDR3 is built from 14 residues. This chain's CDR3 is CASSQATGNYGYTF. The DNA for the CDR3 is TGTGCCAGCAGCCAAGCGACAGGGAACTATGGCTACACCTTC.

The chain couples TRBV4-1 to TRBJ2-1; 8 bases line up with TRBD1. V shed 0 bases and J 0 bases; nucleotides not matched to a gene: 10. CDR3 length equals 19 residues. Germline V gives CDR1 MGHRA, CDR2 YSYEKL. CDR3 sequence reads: CASSQEWDRSTISYNEQFF. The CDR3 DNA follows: TGCGCCAGCAGCCAAGAGTGGGACAGGTCCACGATCTCCTACAATGAGCAGTTCTTC.

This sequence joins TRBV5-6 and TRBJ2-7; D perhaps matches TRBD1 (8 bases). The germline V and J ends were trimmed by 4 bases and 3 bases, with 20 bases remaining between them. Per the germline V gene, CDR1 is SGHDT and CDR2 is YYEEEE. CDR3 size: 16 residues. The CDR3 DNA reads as TGTGCCAGCAGCGAACTTGGACAGGGAGGGGTCTACGAGCAGTACTTC. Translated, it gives CASSELGQGGVYEQYF.

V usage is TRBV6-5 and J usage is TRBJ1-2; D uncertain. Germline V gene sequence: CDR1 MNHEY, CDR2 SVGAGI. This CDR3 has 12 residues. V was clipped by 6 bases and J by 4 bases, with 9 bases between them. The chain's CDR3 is CASRETVYGYTF. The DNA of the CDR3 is TGTGCCAGCAGGGAGACTGTCTATGGCTACACCTTC.

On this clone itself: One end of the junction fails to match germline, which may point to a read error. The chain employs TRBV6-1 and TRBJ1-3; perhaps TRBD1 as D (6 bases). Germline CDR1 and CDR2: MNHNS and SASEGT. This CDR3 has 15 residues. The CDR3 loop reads CASSDTGSSENTIYF. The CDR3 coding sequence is TGTGCCAGCAGTGACACAGGGAGCTCTGAAAACACCATATATTTT.

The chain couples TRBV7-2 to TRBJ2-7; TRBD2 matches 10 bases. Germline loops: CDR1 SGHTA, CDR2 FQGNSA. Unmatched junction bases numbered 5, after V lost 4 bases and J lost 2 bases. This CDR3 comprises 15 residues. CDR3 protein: CASSSGLAEPYEQYF. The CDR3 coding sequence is TGTGCCAGCAGCTCCGGACTAGCGGAACCCTACGAGCAGTACTTC.